The 16 T cell receptor beta chains below all came from one sample that was sequenced in a study of cytomegalovirus exposure and HLA in healthy donors. It was with 60 Vbeta and 13 Jbeta primers that the PCR ran. Sequencing was performed with immunoSEQ multiplex PCR; in TCRdb, only in-frame clones are kept and a portion is missing. Its table lists about 170,000 clones. Sample: PBMCs. The origin of the receptors is an older woman in good health and CMV-seronegative.

This rearrangement joins TRBV6-5 to TRBJ2-1, with D perhaps matching TRBD2 (5 bases). Germline V gene lookup returns CDR1 MNHEY and CDR2 SVGAGI. V shed 2 bases and J shed 7 bases, with 6 bases lying between them. CDR3 length: 12 amino acids. In DNA, the CDR3 is TGTGCCAGCAGTTACCCGGGAAATGAGCAGTTCTTC. The encoded protein is CASSYPGNEQFF.

This chain joins TRBV2 and TRBJ2-7; no firm D call. Looked up from germline, CDR1 is SNHLY and CDR2 is FYNNEI. V lost 8 bases and J 0 bases, leaving 11 bases between the germline ends. The CDR3 spans 13 residues. CDR3 DNA: TGTGCCAGCTGTGGCGGAAGCTCCTACGAGCAGTACTTC. It codes for CASCGGSSYEQYF.

V usage is TRBV6-5 and J usage is TRBJ2-5; D is possibly TRBD2 (5 bases). Between the trimmed V and J ends, which lost 6 bases and 2 bases, there was a span of 10 bases. This CDR3 comprises 13 residues. Per germline, CDR1 MNHEY and CDR2 SVGAGI. The CDR3 sequence: CASRLGIQETQYF. CDR3 nucleotide sequence: TGTGCCAGCAGACTCGGGATACAAGAGACCCAGTACTTC.

This chain joins TRBV6-1 and TRBJ2-7; 11 positions agree with TRBD2. The germline gives CDR1 MNHNS, CDR2 SASEGT. V lost 10 bases, J lost 3 bases, and 5 bases stayed unmatched. The CDR3 sequence is 13 residues long. The CDR3 DNA reads as TGTGCCACCAGGACTAGCGGGTACTACGAGCAGTACTTC. It encodes CATRTSGYYEQYF.

The rearrangement links TRBV2 to TRBJ2-7; D may be TRBD2 (5 bases). CDR1 and CDR2 (germline): SNHLY, FYNNEI. The germline V and J ends were trimmed by 6 bases and 0 bases, with 12 bases remaining between them. This CDR3 contains 14 residues. The CDR3 reads CASSPGGSSYEQYF. CDR3 sequence (DNA): TGTGCCAGCAGCCCCGGCGGGTCCTCCTACGAGCAGTACTTC.

V is TRBV5-6 and J is TRBJ1-6, with TRBD1 identical over 7 bases. This CDR3 is built from 14 residues. J gave up 10 bases and V 4 bases, and 8 bases lay outside the gene matches. Per the germline V gene, CDR1 is SGHDT and CDR2 is YYEEEE. DNA for the CDR3: TGTGCCAGCAGCGTGACAGGGTCACGGTCACCCCTCCACTTT. Residues: CASSVTGSRSPLHF.

This sequence joins TRBV19 and TRBJ2-7; D might be TRBD1 (5 bases). V dropped 6 bases and J dropped 3 bases, with 12 bases sitting between them. The length of the CDR3 is 13 residues. The germline V gene has CDR1 LNHDA and CDR2 SQIVND (reference sequence). The CDR3 DNA follows: TGTGCCAGTAGGGGCAGGGCCCTCTACGAGCAGTACTTC. As protein: CASRGRALYEQYF. Drawing the rest from reference TRBV19 and TRBJ2-7, the complete variable domain is DGGITQSPKYLFRKEGQNVTLSCEQNLNHDAMYWYRQDPGQGLRLIYYSQIVNDFQKGDIAEGYSVSREKKESFPLTVTSAQKNPTAFYLCASRGRALYEQYFGPGTRLTVT.

The V call is TRBV7-3, the J call TRBJ2-6; TRBD1 might be the D (5 bases). V lost 2 bases and J 2 bases, leaving 10 bases between the germline ends. CDR1 SGHTA and CDR2 FQGTGA come from the germline V gene. The CDR3 totals 16 residues. The CDR3 loop reads CASSLLTGPGANVLTF. DNA for the CDR3: TGTGCCAGCAGCTTATTAACAGGCCCTGGGGCCAACGTCCTGACTTTC.

The CDR3 is CASSPGQTFGYTF. The CDR3 region has the DNA TGTGCCAGCAGCCCGGGACAGACCTTTGGCTACACCTTC. This chain uses TRBV5-6 with TRBJ1-2; TRBD1 matches at 7 bases. The CDR3 is 13 amino acids. V lost 4 bases and J lost 7; bases outside the gene matches: 7. Looked up from germline, CDR1 is SGHDT and CDR2 is YYEEEE.

The V and J genes are TRBV7-9 and TRBJ2-5, with 9 bases identical to TRBD2. With V trimmed by 5 bases and J by 5 bases, 21 bases remained unmatched. The CDR3 is made up of 19 amino acids. Germline V lookup: CDR1 SEHNR, CDR2 FQNEAQ (reference sequence). The CDR3 region has the DNA TGTGCCAGCAGCCCCCGGGGACTAGCAGGGGAACTGGGGTTGGAGACCCAGTACTTC. It encodes CASSPRGLAGELGLETQYF.

The V and J genes are TRBV6-5 and TRBJ1-1; D unclear. The germline V gene has CDR1 MNHEY and CDR2 SVGAGI. The V and J ends lost 4 bases and 2 bases respectively, with 8 bases between them. This CDR3 comprises 13 residues. CDR3 amino acids: CASSSPINTEAFF. The CDR3 DNA sequence: TGTGCCAGCAGTTCCCCTATTAACACTGAAGCTTTCTTT.

The chain carries TRBV5-1 and TRBJ2-7; 9 nucleotides match TRBD1. CDR3 size: 15 residues. The germline CDR1 and CDR2 sequences are SGHRS and YFSETQ. The trim removed 4 bases at V and 6 bases at J, leaving 11 bases unmatched. The CDR3 region has the DNA TGCGCCAGCAGCAGAATCACAGGGGGCGGAGGCGAGCAGTACTTC. Encoded protein: CASSRITGGGGEQYF. Filled out from reference TRBV5-1 and TRBJ2-7, the complete variable domain reads KAGVTQTPRYLIKTRGQQVTLSCSPISGHRSVSWYQQTPGQGLQFLFEYFSETQRNKGNFPGRFSGRQFSNSRSEMNVSTLELGDSALYLCASSRITGGGGEQYFGPGTRLTVT.

DNA for the CDR3: TGTGCCAGCAGCTCGGGACAGGGTGGAACTTCACCCCTCCACTTT. Encoded protein: CASSSGQGGTSPLHF. This chain joins TRBV11-1 and TRBJ1-6, with 9 bases lining up with TRBD1. The CDR3 totals 15 residues. With 4 bases clipped from V and 9 bases from J, the junction kept 7 bases outside the gene matches. The germline CDR1 and CDR2 sequences are SGHAT and FQDESV (reference sequence).

This sequence joins TRBV10-1 and TRBJ2-3, with a possible D match to TRBD1 (5 bases). The V end was cut by 4 bases, the J end by 0 bases, with 11 bases between. Germline V gives CDR1 WNHNN, CDR2 SYGVQD (reference sequence). CDR3 length: 15 amino acids. CDR3 amino acids: CASSVQVTSTDTQYF. The CDR3 DNA sequence: TGCGCCAGCAGTGTACAGGTTACTAGCACAGATACGCAGTATTTT.

This chain links TRBV11-2 with TRBJ1-4; no clear D. Germline V CDR1 and CDR2: SGHAT, FQNNGV. With 2 bases removed from V and 3 bases from J, the gap between germline ends came to 10 bases. The CDR3 extends over 15 amino acids. CDR3 bases: TGTGCCAGCAGCTTAACGAGACACCCTAATGAAAAACTGTTTTTT. Its translation: CASSLTRHPNEKLFF.

This sequence joins TRBV18 and TRBJ1-4; D may be TRBD1 (6 bases). The CDR3 sequence is 15 residues long. Germline V lookup: CDR1 KGHSH, CDR2 LQKENI. Trimming removed 0 bases from V and 8 bases from J, with 13 bases in between. Here the CDR3 DNA reads TGTGCCAGCTCACCACCCGGGGAGAGGGGGGAAAAACTGTTTTTT. This gives the protein CASSPPGERGEKLFF.